These 14 T cell receptor beta chains originate from one sample sequenced in a study of PD-1 blockade in classical Hodgkin lymphoma. All trial patients relapsed after autologous stem cell transplantation. Sequencing used immunoSEQ multiplex PCR; TCRdb keeps in-frame clones, though not all of them. The table lists more than 85,000 clones, around 90% of them singletons, with about 2.7% in the top ten. Sequenced here: peripheral blood mononuclear cells (PBMCs), sampled before the second cycle of nivolumab. These receptors came from a human donor with classical Hodgkin lymphoma.

The count of this clone is one. This sequence joins TRBV13 and TRBJ2-7; 13 bases match TRBD2. The CDR3 totals 15 residues. From germline, CDR1 is PRHDT and CDR2 FYEKMQ (reference sequence). The ends lost 3 bases at V and 5 bases at J; junction bases unmatched: 4. The DNA for the CDR3 is TGTGCCAGCAGCTTCACCGGACTAGCGGGAGACGAGCAGTACTTC. Translated: CASSFTGLAGDEQYF.

The rearrangement joins TRBV6-6 to TRBJ1-2; no clear D gene. Germline CDR1 is MNHNY and CDR2 is SVGAGI (reference sequence). This CDR3 is built from 13 residues. V lost 4 bases, J lost 4 bases, and 10 bases lay in between. Here the CDR3 reads CASSSPGFYGYTF. CDR3 sequence (DNA): TGTGCCAGCAGTTCACCCGGGTTCTATGGCTACACCTTC.

This chain connects TRBV14 to TRBJ2-3, with a possible D match to TRBD2 (5 bases). Trimming cost V 4 bases and J 1 base, with 15 bases left between them. Germline CDR1 and CDR2: SGHDN and FVKESK. The CDR3 is made up of 16 amino acids. Written as DNA, the CDR3 is TGTGCCAGCAGCCCGACTGGCGGGTTGCGCACAGATACGCAGTATTTT. Its protein product is CASSPTGGLRTDTQYF.

This sequence joins TRBV10-2 and TRBJ1-2; a possible D gene is TRBD1 (6 bases). V lost 2 bases to trimming and J lost 6 bases, with 16 bases between them. There are 15 residues in the CDR3. From germline, CDR1 is WSHSY and CDR2 SAAADI. CDR3 sequence: CASSENPGVSNGYTF. CDR3 in DNA: TGCGCCAGCAGTGAGAATCCAGGGGTGTCCAATGGCTACACCTTC.

J is TRBJ1-3 and V is TRBV9; a possible D gene is TRBD1 (6 bases). Germline V gene sequence: CDR1 SGDLS, CDR2 YYNGEE. The CDR3 contains 16 residues. V was shortened by 3 bases and J by 7 bases, with 20 bases between the two germline ends. In DNA form, the CDR3 reads TGTGCCAGCAGCGCCGACCCTCGGGGGCATGGGAACACCATATATTTT. This translates into CASSADPRGHGNTIYF.

J is TRBJ1-1 and V is TRBV7-9; D remains ambiguous. The V end lost 1 base, the J end lost 4 bases, and 10 bases lay between the germline ends. Germline CDR1 SEHNR, CDR2 FQNEAQ (reference sequence). This CDR3 has 14 residues. The CDR3 DNA follows: TGTGCCAGCAGCTTAGGAAGGGTACTCACTGAAGCTTTCTTT. It translates to CASSLGRVLTEAFF.

The J gene is TRBJ1-2, the V gene TRBV25-1; 7 bases map to TRBD1. The CDR3 spans 13 residues. Germline V gene sequence: CDR1 MGHDK, CDR2 SYGVNS. The trim removed 5 bases at V and 8 bases at J, leaving 8 bases unmatched. CDR3 sequence: CASSYRDRDGYTF. CDR3 DNA: TGTGCCAGCAGTTACCGGGACAGAGACGGCTACACCTTC.

The chain links TRBV27 to TRBJ2-5; the D gene could be TRBD1 or TRBD2 (6 bases each). CDR3 length: 11 residues. CDR1 and CDR2 (germline): MNHEY, SMNVEV (reference sequence). Trimming took 10 bases from V and 3 from J, leaving 9 bases between them. For the CDR3, the DNA is TGTGCCACTAGGGGGGAAGAGACCCAGTACTTC. It encodes CATRGEETQYF.

This chain connects TRBV7-6 to TRBJ2-3; 9 nucleotides agree with TRBD1. Germline-derived CDR1 and CDR2 are SGHVS and FNYEAQ. There are 17 residues in the CDR3. V lost 5 bases to trimming and J lost 4 bases; unmatched junction nucleotides: 13. The CDR3 region is CASSASGTGNLPDTQYF. CDR3 nucleotides: TGTGCCAGCAGCGCCTCCGGGACAGGGAATCTTCCAGATACGCAGTATTTT. Full variable domain (rest looked up from reference TRBV7-6 and TRBJ2-3): GAGVSQSPRYKVTKRGQDVALRCDPISGHVSLYWYRQALGQGPEFLTYFNYEAQQDKSGLPNDRFSAERPEGSISTLTIQRTEQRDSAMYRCASSASGTGNLPDTQYFGPGTRLTVL.

The CDR3 DNA sequence: TGTGCCACCAGCAGGGGACTAGCGGCTGTCCCCTACGAGCAGTACTTC. It specifies CATSRGLAAVPYEQYF. The chain links TRBV15 to TRBJ2-7, with 11 bases matching TRBD2. Germline values: CDR1 LNHNV, CDR2 YYDKDF (reference sequence). The CDR3 sequence is 16 residues long. After removal of 3 bases from V and 2 bases from J, the junction contained 6 bases not matched to a gene.

J is TRBJ2-6 and V is TRBV27; D perhaps matches TRBD1 (6 bases). Germline V gives CDR1 MNHEY, CDR2 SMNVEV (reference sequence). The CDR3 sequence is 16 residues long. V lost 4 bases to trimming and J lost 0 bases, with 10 bases between them. The CDR3 loop reads CASSSQGPSGANVLTF. The DNA of the CDR3 is TGTGCCAGCAGTTCACAGGGACCCTCTGGGGCCAACGTCCTGACTTTC.

The chain employs TRBV28 and TRBJ2-1; TRBD2 aligns across 9 bases. The CDR3 totals 13 residues. V lost 7 bases to trimming and J lost 8 bases; unmatched junction nucleotides: 6. CDR1 is MDHEN and CDR2 is SYDVKM in the germline V gene. The chain's CDR3 is CASTAGGGDEQFF. CDR3 DNA: TGTGCCAGCACGGCGGGAGGGGGCGATGAGCAGTTCTTC. Full variable domain (remainder filled in from reference TRBV28 and TRBJ2-1): DVKVTQSSRYLVKRTGEKVFLECVQDMDHENMFWYRQDPGLGLRLIYFSYDVKMKEKGDIPEGYSVSREKKERFSLILESASTNQTSMYLCASTAGGGDEQFFGPGTRLTVL.

The V call is TRBV2, the J call TRBJ1-1, with TRBD1 as a possible D gene (6 bases). The CDR3 consists of 15 residues. The germline V gene encodes CDR1 SNHLY and CDR2 FYNNEI. The V gene lost 6 bases and the J gene lost 2 bases, with 16 bases spanning the gap. CDR3 residues: CASSGLRTENTEAFF. In DNA form, the CDR3 reads TGTGCCAGCAGCGGGCTTAGGACAGAAAACACTGAAGCTTTCTTT.

V gene TRBV29-1 combines with J gene TRBJ2-3; TRBD2 matches 7 bases. V lost 5 bases, J lost 1 base, and 0 bases stayed unmatched. The CDR3 sequence is 12 residues long. CDR1 is SQVTM, CDR2 ANQGSEA, per germline. CDR3 coding DNA: TGCAGCGTTCTAGCGGGCACAGATACGCAGTATTTT. It encodes CSVLAGTDTQYF.